This T cell receptor beta chain was profiled in a study of patients and donors after allogeneic stem cell transplantation. From the RT-PCR reads, TCRdb called clonotypes with MiXCR, one entry per CDR3 protein. The profile shows roughly 960,000 distinct CDR3 sequences, under 20% of them singletons. This clonotype was detected a few times. The CDR3 covers 13 residues. The V end was cut by 3 bases, the J end by 8 bases, with 13 bases between. This clonotype was sampled from a human donor who was either an allogeneic HSCT recipient or a stem cell or donor lymphocyte infusion donor (not recorded which). It is not recorded whose cells these are; they may come from a transplant donor. Sequenced material: blood, either unsorted or a sorted T cell fraction (not recorded which). The chain uses TRBV12-3 or TRBV12-4 and TRBJ1-2; no definite D call. CDR3 DNA sequence: TGTGCCAGCAGTTTTAAAAGGGCGTGGGGCTACACCTTC. Translating gives CASSFKRAWGYTF.